The T cell receptor (beta chain) described here comes from a study of human T cells and chemical hapten exposure. TCRdb reprocessed the RACE reads via MiXCR and lists one record per CDR3 protein. The table shows tens of thousands of distinct CDR3 sequences, with roughly 6.7% occurring only once. Germline loops: CDR1 MNHEY, CDR2 SVGAGI. The CDR3 is 14 residues long. Trimming took off 0 bases at V and 4 bases at J, with 7 bases between the two ends. This clonotype was seen a few times. This sample's time point: pre-sensitization, week 0. Treatment of the sample: therapeutic diphenylcyclopropenone sensitization with weekly scalp DPC.

The origin of this receptor is a woman aged 25 to 39 with alopecia areata. Some clones in this sample may be carry-over from other donors' samples. The sequenced sample was whole blood, obtained in connection with sensitization to the hapten diphenylcyclopropenone (DPC). The V call is TRBV6-5, the J call TRBJ2-1; no clear D. CDR3 DNA: TGTGCCAGCAGTTACTCGCCCCAGTACAATGAGCAGTTCTTC. It yields the protein CASSYSPQYNEQFF.